This T cell receptor (beta chain) was captured by sequencing in a study of T-cell reconstitution after alpha-beta-depleted transplantation in children. The CDR3 is 14 amino acids. The ends lost 7 bases at V and 7 bases at J; junction bases unmatched: 5. Unique molecular identifiers were used in preparing the TCRbeta library. TCRdb re-called the PCR reads through MiXCR, storing one row per CDR3 protein. The repertoire holds under 750,000 distinct CDR3 sequences, approximately 22% seen once, with 13% to 15% in the top ten. This clonotype was detected ten times or more. The sequencing used PBMCs, mostly from graft donor cells, collected 360 days after TCRalphabeta/CD19-depleted stem cell transplant. The chain joins TRBV12-3 or TRBV12-4 to TRBJ1-6; the match to TRBD1 covers 9 bases. This TCR was sampled from a boy less than two years old who had a stem cell transplant for acute myeloid leukemia, so the T cells may come from the graft donor. Here the CDR3 DNA reads TGTGCCAGCACTCGGGACAGGGTGAATTCACCCCTCCACTTT. Amino acid sequence: CASTRDRVNSPLHF.